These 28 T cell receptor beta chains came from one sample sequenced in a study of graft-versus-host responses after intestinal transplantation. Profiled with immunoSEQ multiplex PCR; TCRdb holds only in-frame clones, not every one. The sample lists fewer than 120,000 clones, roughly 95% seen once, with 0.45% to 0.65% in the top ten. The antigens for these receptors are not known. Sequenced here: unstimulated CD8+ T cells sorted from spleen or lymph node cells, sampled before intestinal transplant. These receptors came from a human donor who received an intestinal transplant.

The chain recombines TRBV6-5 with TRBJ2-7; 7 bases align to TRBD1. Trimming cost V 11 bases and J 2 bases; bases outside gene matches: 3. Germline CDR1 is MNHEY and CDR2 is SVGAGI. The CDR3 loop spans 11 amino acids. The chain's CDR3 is CAADRAYEQYF. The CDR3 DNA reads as TGTGCCGCAGACAGGGCCTACGAGCAGTACTTC.

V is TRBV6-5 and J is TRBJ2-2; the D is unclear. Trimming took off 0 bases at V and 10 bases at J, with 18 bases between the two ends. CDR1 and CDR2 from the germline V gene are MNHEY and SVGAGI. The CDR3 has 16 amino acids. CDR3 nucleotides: TGTGCCAGCAGTTACTCGACCTCGAGGAATGGGGTGGAGCTGTTTTTT. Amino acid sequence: CASSYSTSRNGVELFF.

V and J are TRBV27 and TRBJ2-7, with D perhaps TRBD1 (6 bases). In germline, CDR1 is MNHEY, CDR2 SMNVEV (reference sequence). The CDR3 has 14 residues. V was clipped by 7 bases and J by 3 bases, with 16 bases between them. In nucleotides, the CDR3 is TGTGCCAGCACTCAACAGGGCCTCAGCTACGAGCAGTACTTC. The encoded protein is CASTQQGLSYEQYF.

The DNA for the CDR3 is TGCGCCAGCAGTGACCCGCGGAGTGGACTAGAGGCCTACAATGAGCAGTTCTTC. Its translation is CASSDPRSGLEAYNEQFF. V usage is TRBV10-1 and J usage is TRBJ2-1; TRBD2 matches 7 bases. Germline lookup yields CDR1 WNHNN and CDR2 SYGVQD (reference sequence). The CDR3 totals 18 residues. Germline trimming cut 3 bases from V and 2 bases from J; bases unmatched to any gene: 13.

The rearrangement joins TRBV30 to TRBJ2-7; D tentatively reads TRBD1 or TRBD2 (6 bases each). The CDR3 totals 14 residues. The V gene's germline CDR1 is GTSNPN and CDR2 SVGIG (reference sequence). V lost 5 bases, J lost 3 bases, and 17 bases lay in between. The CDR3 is CAWGPMGGSYEQYF. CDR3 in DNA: TGTGCCTGGGGACCTATGGGGGGCAGCTACGAGCAGTACTTC. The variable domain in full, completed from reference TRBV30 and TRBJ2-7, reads SQTIHQWPATLVQPVGSPLSLECTVEGTSNPNLYWYRQAAGRGLQLLFYSVGIGQISSEVPQNLSASRPQDRQFILSSKKLLLSDSGFYLCAWGPMGGSYEQYFGPGTRLTVT.

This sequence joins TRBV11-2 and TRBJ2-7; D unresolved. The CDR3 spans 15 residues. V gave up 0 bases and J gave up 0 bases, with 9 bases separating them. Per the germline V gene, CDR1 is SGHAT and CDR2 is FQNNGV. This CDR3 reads CASSLDYRGSYEQYF. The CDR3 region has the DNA TGTGCCAGCAGCTTAGATTACCGCGGCTCCTACGAGCAGTACTTC.

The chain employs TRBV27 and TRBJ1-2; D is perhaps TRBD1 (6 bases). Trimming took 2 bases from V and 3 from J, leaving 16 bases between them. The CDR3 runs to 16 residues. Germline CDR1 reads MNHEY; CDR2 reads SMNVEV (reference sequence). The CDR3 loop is CASSLRGGGWDYGYTF. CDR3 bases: TGTGCCAGCAGTTTAAGGGGGGGAGGGTGGGACTATGGCTACACCTTC.

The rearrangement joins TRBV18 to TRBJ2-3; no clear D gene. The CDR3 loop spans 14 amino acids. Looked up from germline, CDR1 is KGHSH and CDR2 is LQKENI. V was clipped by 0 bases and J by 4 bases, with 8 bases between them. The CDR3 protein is CASSPPGGSDTQYF. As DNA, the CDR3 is TGTGCCAGCTCACCACCAGGCGGCTCAGATACGCAGTATTTT. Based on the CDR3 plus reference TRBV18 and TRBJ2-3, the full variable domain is NAGVMQNPRHLVRRRGQEARLRCSPMKGHSHVYWYRQLPEEGLKFMVYLQKENIIDESGMPKERFSAEFPKEGPSILRIQQVVRGDSAAYFCASSPPGGSDTQYFGPGTRLTVL.

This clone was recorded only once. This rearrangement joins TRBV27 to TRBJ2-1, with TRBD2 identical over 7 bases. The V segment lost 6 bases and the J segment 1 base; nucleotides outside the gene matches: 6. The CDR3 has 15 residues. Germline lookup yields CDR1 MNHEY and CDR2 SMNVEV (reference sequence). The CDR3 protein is CASRITSASYNEQFF. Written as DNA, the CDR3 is TGTGCCAGCAGAATTACTAGCGCTTCCTACAATGAGCAGTTCTTC.

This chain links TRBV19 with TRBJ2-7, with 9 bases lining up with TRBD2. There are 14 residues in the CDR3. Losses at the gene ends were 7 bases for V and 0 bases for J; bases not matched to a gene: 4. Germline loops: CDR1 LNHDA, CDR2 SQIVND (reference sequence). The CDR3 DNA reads TGTGCCAGTAACCCTAGCGGGAACTCCTACGAGCAGTACTTC. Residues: CASNPSGNSYEQYF.

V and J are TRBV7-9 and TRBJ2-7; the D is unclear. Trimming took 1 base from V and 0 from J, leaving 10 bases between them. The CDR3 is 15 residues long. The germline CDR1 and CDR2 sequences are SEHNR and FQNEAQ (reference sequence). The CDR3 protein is CASSLGYPDSYEQYF. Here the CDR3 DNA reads TGTGCCAGCAGCTTAGGGTATCCAGACTCCTACGAGCAGTACTTC.

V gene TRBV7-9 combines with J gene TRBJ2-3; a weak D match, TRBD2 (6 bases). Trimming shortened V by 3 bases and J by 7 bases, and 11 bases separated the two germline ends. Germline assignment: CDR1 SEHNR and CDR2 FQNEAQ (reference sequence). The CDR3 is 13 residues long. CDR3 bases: TGTGCCAGCAGCTTGTCCGCGGGACATACGCAGTATTTT. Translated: CASSLSAGHTQYF.

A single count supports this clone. CDR3 DNA: TGTGCCAGCAGCTTTATGTCCCGGGGCACCGGGGAGCTGTTTTTT. Translated, it gives CASSFMSRGTGELFF. The genes are TRBV7-2 and TRBJ2-2; possible D gene TRBD2, 5 bases. Deletions cut 3 bases from V and 4 bases from J, with 12 bases between. The germline V gene has CDR1 SGHTA and CDR2 FQGNSA. CDR3 length: 15 amino acids.

CDR3 residues: CASSISGTEYNEQFF. CDR3 DNA sequence: TGCGCCAGCAGCATCTCCGGGACGGAGTACAATGAGCAGTTCTTC. The V call is TRBV5-1, the J call TRBJ2-1; perhaps D is TRBD1 or TRBD2 (5 bases each). The length of the CDR3 is 15 residues. V lost 4 bases, J lost 4 bases, and 15 bases lay in between. CDR1 SGHRS and CDR2 YFSETQ come from the germline V gene.

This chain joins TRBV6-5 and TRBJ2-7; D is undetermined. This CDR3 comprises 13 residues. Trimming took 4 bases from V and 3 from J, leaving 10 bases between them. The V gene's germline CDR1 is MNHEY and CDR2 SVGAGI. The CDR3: CASSSEWDYEQYF. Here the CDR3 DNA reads TGTGCCAGCAGTTCCGAATGGGACTACGAGCAGTACTTC.

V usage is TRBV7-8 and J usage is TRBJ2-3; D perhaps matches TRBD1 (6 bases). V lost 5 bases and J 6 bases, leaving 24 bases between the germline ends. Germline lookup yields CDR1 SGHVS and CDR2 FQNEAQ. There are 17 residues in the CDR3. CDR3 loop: CASSRPLQGPPGDTQYF. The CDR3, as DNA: TGTGCCAGCAGCAGGCCGTTACAGGGACCTCCTGGGGATACGCAGTATTTT. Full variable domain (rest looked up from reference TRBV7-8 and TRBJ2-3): GAGVSQSPRYKVAKRGQDVALRCDPISGHVSLFWYQQALGQGPEFLTYFQNEAQLDKSGLPSDRFFAERPEGSVSTLKIQRTQQEDSAVYLCASSRPLQGPPGDTQYFGPGTRLTVL.

CDR3 residues: CASSWGLGTEAFF. Here the CDR3 DNA reads TGTGCCAGCAGTTGGGGGCTAGGGACTGAAGCTTTCTTT. The V and J genes are TRBV27 and TRBJ1-1; a weak D match, TRBD1 (6 bases). Germline CDR1 and CDR2: MNHEY and SMNVEV (reference sequence). The V gene lost 4 bases and the J gene lost 5 bases, with 11 bases spanning the gap. The CDR3 runs 13 residues.

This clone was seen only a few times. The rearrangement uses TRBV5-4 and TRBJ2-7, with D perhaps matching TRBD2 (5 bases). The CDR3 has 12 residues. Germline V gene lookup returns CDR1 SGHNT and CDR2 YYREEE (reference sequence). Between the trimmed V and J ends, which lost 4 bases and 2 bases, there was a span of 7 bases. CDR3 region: CASSRETYEQYF. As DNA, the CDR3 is TGTGCCAGCAGCAGGGAGACCTACGAGCAGTACTTC.

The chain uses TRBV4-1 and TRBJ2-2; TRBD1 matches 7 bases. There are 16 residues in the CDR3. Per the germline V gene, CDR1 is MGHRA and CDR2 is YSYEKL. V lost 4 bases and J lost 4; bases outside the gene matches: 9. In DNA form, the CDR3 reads TGCGCCAGCAGCCCCCGACAGGGCTCCGGCACCGGGGAGCTGTTTTTT. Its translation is CASSPRQGSGTGELFF.

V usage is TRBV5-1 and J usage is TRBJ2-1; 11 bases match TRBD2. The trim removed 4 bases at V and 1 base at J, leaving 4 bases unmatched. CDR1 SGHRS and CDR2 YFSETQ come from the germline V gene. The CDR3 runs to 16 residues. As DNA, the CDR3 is TGCGCCAGCAGCCGAGGACTAGCGGGTTCCTACAATGAGCAGTTCTTC. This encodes CASSRGLAGSYNEQFF.

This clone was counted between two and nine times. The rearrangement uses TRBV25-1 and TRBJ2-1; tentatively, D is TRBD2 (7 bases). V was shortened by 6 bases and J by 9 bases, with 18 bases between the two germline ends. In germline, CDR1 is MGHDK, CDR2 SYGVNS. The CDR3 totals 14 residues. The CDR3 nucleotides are TGTGCCAGCAGCCCCATGGGGGGGGCGGGTGAGCAGTTCTTC. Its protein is CASSPMGGAGEQFF.

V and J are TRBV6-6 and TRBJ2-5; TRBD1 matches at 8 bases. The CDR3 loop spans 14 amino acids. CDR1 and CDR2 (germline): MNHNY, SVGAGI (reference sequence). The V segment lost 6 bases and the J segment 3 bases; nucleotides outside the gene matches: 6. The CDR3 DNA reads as TGTGCCAGCAGCCCTCTGGACAGGGAAGAGACCCAGTACTTC. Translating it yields CASSPLDREETQYF.

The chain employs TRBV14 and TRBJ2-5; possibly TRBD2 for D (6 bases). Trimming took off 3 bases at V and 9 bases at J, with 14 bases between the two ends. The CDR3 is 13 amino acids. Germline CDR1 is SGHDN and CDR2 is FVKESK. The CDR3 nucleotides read TGTGCCAGCAGCCACTTGACTAGACAAGCCCAGTACTTC. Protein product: CASSHLTRQAQYF.

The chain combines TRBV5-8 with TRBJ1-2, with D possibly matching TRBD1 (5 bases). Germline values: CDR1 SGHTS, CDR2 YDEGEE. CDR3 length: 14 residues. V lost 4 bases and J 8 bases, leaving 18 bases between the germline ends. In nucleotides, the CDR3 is TGTGCCAGCAGCCCTAGTCAGGGCCCTACAGGCTACACCTTC. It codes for CASSPSQGPTGYTF.

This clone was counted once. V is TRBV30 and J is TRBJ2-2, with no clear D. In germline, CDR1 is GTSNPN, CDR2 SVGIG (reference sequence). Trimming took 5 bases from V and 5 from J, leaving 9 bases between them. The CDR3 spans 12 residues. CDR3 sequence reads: CAWADMTGELFF. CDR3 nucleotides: TGTGCCTGGGCCGACATGACCGGGGAGCTGTTTTTT.

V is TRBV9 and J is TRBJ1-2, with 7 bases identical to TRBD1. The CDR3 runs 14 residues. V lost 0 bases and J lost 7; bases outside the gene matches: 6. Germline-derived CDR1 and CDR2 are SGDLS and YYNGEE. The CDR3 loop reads CASSVGGGTGGYTF. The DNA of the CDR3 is TGTGCCAGCAGCGTAGGAGGGGGCACGGGTGGCTACACCTTC.

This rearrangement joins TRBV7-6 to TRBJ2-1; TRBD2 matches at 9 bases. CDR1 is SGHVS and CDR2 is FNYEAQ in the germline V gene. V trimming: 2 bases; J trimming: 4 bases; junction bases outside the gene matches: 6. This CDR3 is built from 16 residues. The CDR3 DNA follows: TGTGCCAGCAGCTTATCCCGGACTAGCGCGTACAATGAGCAGTTCTTC. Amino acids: CASSLSRTSAYNEQFF. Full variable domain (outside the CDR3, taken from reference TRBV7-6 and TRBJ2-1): GAGVSQSPRYKVTKRGQDVALRCDPISGHVSLYWYRQALGQGPEFLTYFNYEAQQDKSGLPNDRFSAERPEGSISTLTIQRTEQRDSAMYRCASSLSRTSAYNEQFFGPGTRLTVL.

The CDR3 bases are TGCGCCAGCAGCCAATTGAGGGAGGGAAACACCATATATTTT. Translation: CASSQLREGNTIYF. The chain carries TRBV4-1 and TRBJ1-3; no clear D. The ends were cut back, 2 bases at V and 4 bases at J, with 9 bases in the middle. Germline V gene lookup returns CDR1 MGHRA and CDR2 YSYEKL. The CDR3 is 14 residues long.